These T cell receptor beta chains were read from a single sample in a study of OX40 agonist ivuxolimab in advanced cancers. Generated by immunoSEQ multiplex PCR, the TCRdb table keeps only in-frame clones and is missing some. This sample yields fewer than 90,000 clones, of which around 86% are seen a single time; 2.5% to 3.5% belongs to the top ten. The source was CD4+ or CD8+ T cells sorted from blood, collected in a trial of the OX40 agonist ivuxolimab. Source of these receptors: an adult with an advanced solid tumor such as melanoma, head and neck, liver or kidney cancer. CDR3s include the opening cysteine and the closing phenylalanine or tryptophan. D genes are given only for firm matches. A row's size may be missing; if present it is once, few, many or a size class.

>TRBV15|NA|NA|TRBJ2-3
TGTGCCACCAGCAGAGCCGGGAGCACAGATACGCAGTATTTT
CATSRAGSTDTQYF
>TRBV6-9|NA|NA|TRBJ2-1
TGTGCCAGCAGCCGCGGGGACCGAAACAATGAGCAGTTCTTC
CASSRGDRNNEQFF
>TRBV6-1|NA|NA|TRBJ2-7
TGTGCCAGCAGTGAGGTACAAGCCTACGAGCAGTACTTC
CASSEVQAYEQYF
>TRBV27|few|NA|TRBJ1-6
TGTGCCAGCAGTTTGTTAGTGAGGATTGACCATAATTCACCCCTCCACTTT
CASSLLVRIDHNSPLHF
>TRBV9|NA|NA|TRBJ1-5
TGTGCCAGCAGCTTCGAAGGTTCAAGCAATCAGCCCCAGCATTTT
CASSFEGSSNQPQHF
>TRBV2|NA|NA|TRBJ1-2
TGTGCCAGCAGTGAGTATGTGGGTGCCGTAAGGGATGGCTACACCTTC
CASSEYVGAVRDGYTF
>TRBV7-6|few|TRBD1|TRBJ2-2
TGTGCCAGCAGCATCTCTCAGGGGGCGGACACCGGGGAGCTGTTTTTT
CASSISQGADTGELFF
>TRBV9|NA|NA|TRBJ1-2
TGTGCCAGCAGCGTAGCTTCCAGGGAAGGCTATGGCTACACCTTC
CASSVASREGYGYTF
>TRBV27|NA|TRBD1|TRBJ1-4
TGTGCCAGCAGGGACAGGGGATATGAAAAACTGTTTTTT
CASRDRGYEKLFF
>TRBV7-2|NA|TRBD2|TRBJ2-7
TGTGCCAGCAGCTTTACTAGCGGATACTCCTACGAGCAGTACTTC
CASSFTSGYSYEQYF
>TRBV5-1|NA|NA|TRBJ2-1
TGCGCCAGCAGCTTGGCCTCGCAGGGACTCTACAATGAGCAGTTCTTC
CASSLASQGLYNEQFF
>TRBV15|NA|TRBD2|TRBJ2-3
TGTGCCACCAGCAGAGATCACCCCAAAGCGGGAGGGCCAGATACGCAGTATTTT
CATSRDHPKAGGPDTQYF
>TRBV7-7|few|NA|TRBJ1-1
TGTGCCAGCAGCTTAGCGAGGTGGCCCTCAATGAACACTGAAGCTTTCTTT
CASSLARWPSMNTEAFF
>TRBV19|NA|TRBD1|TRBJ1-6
TGTGCCAGTAGTACGTCCGGGACAGGGAGACCCCTCAATTCACCCCTCCACTTT
CASSTSGTGRPLNSPLHF
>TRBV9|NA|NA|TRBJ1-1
TGTGCCAGCAGCGTAGGGTCGAACACTGAAGCTTTCTTT
CASSVGSNTEAFF
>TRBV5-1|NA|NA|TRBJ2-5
TGCGCCAGCAGTTACGCCGGGGAGACCCAGTACTTC
CASSYAGETQYF
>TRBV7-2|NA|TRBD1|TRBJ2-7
TGTGCCAGCAGCTTACTGGGACAGGACTACGAGCAGTACTTC
CASSLLGQDYEQYF
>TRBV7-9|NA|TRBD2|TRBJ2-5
TGTGCCAGCAGCTTAGAGGGAGGGAGAAGAGAGACCCAGTACTTC
CASSLEGGRRETQYF
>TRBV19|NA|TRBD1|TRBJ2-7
TGTGCCAGTACCCGGACAGGGCAACCCTACGAGCAGTACTTC
CASTRTGQPYEQYF
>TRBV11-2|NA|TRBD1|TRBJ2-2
TGTGCCAGCAGCTGGGGACAGGCCCCCGGGGAGCTGTTTTTT
CASSWGQAPGELFF
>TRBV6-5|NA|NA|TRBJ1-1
TGTGCCAGCAGTTACTCACCGACCGCCTCTTGGACTGAAGCTTTCTTT
CASSYSPTASWTEAFF
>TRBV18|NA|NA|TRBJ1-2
TGTGCCAGCTCATCTCCGGGAATTCGATCACATGGCTACACCTTC
CASSSPGIRSHGYTF
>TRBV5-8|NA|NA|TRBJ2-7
TGTGCCAGCAGCTTCAGAGACGCCTACGAGCAGTACTTC
CASSFRDAYEQYF
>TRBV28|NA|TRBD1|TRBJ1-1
TGTGCCAGCACCAGTCCCGGGACAGTGAACACTGAAGCTTTCTTT
CASTSPGTVNTEAFF
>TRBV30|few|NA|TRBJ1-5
TGTGCCTGGAGTGGGACACGGAATCAGCCCCAGCATTTT
CAWSGTRNQPQHF
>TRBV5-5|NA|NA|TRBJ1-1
TGTGCCAGCAGCTTCGAATGGAGGCGGGGGTCCAGGACTGAAGCTTTCTTT
CASSFEWRRGSRTEAFF